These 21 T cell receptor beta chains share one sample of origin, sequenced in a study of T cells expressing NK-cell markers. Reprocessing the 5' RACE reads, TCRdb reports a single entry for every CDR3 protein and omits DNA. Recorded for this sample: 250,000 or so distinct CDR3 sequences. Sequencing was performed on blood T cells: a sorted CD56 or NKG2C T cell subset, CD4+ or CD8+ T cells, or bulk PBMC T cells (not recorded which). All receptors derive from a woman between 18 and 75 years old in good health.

The CDR3 sequence: CASSHTNGGTEAFF. The chain is built from TRBV14 and TRBJ1-1. The CDR3 is 14 amino acids. Germline assignment: CDR1 SGHDN and CDR2 FVKESK.

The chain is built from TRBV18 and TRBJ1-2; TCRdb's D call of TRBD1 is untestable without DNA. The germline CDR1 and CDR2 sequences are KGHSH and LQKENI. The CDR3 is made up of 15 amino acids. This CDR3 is CASSLGGSPNYGYTF.

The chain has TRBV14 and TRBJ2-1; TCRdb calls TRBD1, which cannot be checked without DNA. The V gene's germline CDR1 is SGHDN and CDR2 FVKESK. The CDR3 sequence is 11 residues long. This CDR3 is CASGRGHEQFF.

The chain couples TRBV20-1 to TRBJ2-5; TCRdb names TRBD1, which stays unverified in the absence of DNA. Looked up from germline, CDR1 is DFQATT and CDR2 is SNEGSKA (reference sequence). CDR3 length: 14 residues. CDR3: CSARVSRERETQYF.

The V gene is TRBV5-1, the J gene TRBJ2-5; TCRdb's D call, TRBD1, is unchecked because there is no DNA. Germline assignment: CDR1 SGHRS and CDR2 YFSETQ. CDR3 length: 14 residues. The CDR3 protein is CASSAGQNQETQYF.

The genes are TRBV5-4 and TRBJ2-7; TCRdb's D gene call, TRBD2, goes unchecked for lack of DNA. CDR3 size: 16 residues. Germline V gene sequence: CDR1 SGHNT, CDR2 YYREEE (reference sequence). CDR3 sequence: CASSSTLTRLANEQYF. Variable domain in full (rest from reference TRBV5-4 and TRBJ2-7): ETGVTQSPTHLIKTRGQQVTLRCSSQSGHNTVSWYQQALGQGPQFIFQYYREEENGRGNFPPRFSGLQFPNYSSELNVNALELDDSALYLCASSSTLTRLANEQYFGPGTRLTVT.

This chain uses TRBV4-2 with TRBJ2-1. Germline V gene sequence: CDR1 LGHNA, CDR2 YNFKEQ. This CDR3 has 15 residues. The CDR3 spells CASSQVSNSYNEQFF.

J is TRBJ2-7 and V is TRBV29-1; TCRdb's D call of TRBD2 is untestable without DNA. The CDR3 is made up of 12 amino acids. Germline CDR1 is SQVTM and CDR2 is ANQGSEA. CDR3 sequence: CSTRLAGYEQYF.

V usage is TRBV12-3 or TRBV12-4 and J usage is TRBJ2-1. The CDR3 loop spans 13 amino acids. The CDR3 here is CASSLSRIGEQFF.

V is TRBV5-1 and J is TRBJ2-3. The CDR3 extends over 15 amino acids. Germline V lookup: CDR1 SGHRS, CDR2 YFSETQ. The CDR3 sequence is CASSLGPTSADTQYF.

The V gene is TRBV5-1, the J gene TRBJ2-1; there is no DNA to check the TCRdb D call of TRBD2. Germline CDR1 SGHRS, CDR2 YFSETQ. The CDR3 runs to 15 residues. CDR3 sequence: CASSRLAGGSNEQFF.

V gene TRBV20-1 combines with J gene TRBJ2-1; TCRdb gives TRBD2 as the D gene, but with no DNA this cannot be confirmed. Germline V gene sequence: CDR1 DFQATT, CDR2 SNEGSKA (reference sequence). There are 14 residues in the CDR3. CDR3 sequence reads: CSPPKGGRVNEQFF.

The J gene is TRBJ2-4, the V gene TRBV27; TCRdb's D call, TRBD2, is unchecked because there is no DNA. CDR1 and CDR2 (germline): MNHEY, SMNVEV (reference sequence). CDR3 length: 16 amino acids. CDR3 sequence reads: CASSLDGSSAKNIQYF.

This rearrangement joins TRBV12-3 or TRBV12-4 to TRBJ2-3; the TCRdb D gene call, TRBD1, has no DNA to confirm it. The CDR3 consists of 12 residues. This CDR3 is CASSLRGDTQYF.

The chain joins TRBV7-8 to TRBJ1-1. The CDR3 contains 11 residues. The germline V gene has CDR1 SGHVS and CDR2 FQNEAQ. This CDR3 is CASSFFREAFF. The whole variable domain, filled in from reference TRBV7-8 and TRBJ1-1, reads GAGVSQSPRYKVAKRGQDVALRCDPISGHVSLFWYQQALGQGPEFLTYFQNEAQLDKSGLPSDRFFAERPEGSVSTLKIQRTQQEDSAVYLCASSFFREAFFGQGTRLTVV.

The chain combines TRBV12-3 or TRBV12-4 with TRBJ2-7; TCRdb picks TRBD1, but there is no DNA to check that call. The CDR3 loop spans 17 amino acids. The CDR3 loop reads CASSLGRGSERRYEQYF.

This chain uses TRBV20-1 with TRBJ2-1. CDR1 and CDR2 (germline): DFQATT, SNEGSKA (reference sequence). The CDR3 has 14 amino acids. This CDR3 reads CSASFASSYNEQFF.

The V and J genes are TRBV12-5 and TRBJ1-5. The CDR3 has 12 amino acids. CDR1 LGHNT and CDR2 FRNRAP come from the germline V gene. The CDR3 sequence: CASATEVQPQHF.

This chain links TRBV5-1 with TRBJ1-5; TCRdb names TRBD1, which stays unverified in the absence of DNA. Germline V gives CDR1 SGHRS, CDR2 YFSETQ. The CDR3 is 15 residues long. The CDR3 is CASSLGYGANQPQHF.

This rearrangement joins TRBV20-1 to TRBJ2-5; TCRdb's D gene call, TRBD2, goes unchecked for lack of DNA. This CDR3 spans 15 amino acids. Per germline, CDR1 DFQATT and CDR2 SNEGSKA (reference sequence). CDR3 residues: CTAYRTGTSQETQYF.

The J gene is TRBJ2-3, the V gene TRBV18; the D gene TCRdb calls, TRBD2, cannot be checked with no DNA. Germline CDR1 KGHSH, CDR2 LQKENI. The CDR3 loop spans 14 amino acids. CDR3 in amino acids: CASSPQSGPDTQYF.